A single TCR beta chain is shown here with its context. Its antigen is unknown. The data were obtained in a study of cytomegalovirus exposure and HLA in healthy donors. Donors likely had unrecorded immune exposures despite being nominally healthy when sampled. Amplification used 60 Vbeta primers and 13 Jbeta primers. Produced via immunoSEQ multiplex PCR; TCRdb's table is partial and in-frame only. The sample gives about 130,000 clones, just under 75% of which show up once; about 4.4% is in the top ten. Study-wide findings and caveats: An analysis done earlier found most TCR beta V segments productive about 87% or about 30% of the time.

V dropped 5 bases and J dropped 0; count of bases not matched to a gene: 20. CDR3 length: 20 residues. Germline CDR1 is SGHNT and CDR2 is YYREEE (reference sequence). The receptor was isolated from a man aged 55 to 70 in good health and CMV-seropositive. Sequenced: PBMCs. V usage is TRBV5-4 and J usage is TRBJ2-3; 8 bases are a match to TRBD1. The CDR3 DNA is TGTGCCAGCAGATACGTCCTCACAGGGGGTAGCTTCTCTAGCACAGATACGCAGTATTTT. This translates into CASRYVLTGGSFSSTDTQYF.